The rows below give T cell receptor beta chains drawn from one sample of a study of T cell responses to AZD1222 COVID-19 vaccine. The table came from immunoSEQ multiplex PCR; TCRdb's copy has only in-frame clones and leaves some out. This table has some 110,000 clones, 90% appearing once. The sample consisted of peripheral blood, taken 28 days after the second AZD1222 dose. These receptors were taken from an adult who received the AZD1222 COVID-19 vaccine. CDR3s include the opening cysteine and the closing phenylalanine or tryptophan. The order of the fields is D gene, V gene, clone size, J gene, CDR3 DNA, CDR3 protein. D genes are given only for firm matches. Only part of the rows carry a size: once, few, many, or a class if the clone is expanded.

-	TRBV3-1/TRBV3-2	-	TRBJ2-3	TGTGCCAGCAGCCAAGAGGGGGTCGGACGCCCTCCGTATTTT	CASSQEGVGRPPYF
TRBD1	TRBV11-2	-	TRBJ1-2	TGTGCCAGCAGCGGCCGGGACAGTTGGAACTATGGCTACACCTTC	CASSGRDSWNYGYTF
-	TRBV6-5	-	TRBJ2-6	TGTGCCAGCAGTTACGGTCGGGCCTCTGGGGCCAACGTCCTGACTTTC	CASSYGRASGANVLTF
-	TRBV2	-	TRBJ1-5	TGTGCCAGGAGAGTCGGGAGGGCCAGTGGGAGCAATCAGCCCCAGCATTTT	CARRVGRASGSNQPQHF
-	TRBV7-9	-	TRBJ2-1	TGTGCCAGCAGCCTAACAGGGAAATCCTACAATGAGCAGTTCTTC	CASSLTGKSYNEQFF
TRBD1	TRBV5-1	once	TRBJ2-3	TGCGCCAGCAGCACGGGACAGGGAAGCACAGATACGCAGTATTTT	CASSTGQGSTDTQYF
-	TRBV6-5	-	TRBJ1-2	TGTGCCAGCAGTTACTCTGCGGGGAACAACTATGGCTACACCTTC	CASSYSAGNNYGYTF
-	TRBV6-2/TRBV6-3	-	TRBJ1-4	TGTGCCAGCAGTTATGGCGGAGAAAAACTGTTTTTT	CASSYGGEKLFF
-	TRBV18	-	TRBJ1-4	TGTGCCAGCTCACAACAGGGAACAACTAATGAAAAACTGTTTTTT	CASSQQGTTNEKLFF
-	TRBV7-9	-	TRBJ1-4	TGTGCCAGCAGCAAAATCGGAGGCGGGGGTGAAAAACTGTTTTTT	CASSKIGGGGEKLFF
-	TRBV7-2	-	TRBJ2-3	TGTGCCAGCAGCTTAGGGTCGAGCGGGGATACGCAGTATTTT	CASSLGSSGDTQYF
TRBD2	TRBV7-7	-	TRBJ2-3	TGTGCTAGCAGCCCCGGGCTAGCGGGGAACACAGATACGCAGTATTTT	CASSPGLAGNTDTQYF
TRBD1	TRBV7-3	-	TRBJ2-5	TGTGCCAGCAGCCCACACCCCGGGGACAGGGGGCCAGGGACCCAGTACTTC	CASSPHPGDRGPGTQYF
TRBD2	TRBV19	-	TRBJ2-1	TGTGCCAGTAGGTCAAGCGGGGGGGCCTACAATGAGCAGTTCTTC	CASRSSGGAYNEQFF
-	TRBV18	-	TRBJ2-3	TGTGCCAGCTCTCCAGGGGCTAGGGCAGATACGCAGTATTTT	CASSPGARADTQYF
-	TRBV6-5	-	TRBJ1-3	TGTGCCAGCAGTTACTCGAGTGACAGCTCTGGAAACACCATATATTTT	CASSYSSDSSGNTIYF
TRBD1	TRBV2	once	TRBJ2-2	TGTGCCAGCAGTAGAGGACAGGGAGCCACCGGGGAGCTGTTTTTT	CASSRGQGATGELFF
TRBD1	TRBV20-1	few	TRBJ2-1	TGCAGTGCTAGTATCGGACAGGATTACAATGAGCAGTTCTTC	CSASIGQDYNEQFF
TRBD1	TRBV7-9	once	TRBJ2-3	TGTGCCAGCAGCTTAGGAGACAGGGGGTTCGGCACAGATACGCAGTATTTT	CASSLGDRGFGTDTQYF
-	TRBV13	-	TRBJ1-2	TGTGCCAGCAGCTTAGGGCCAGGGAGAGGCTACACCTTC	CASSLGPGRGYTF
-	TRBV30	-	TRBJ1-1	TGTGCCTGGAGTCCAAACAGGGACACTGAAGCTTTCTTT	CAWSPNRDTEAFF
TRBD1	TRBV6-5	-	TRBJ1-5	TGTGCCAGCAGTTGGACAGGGGGGTGGGATCAGCCCCAGCATTTT	CASSWTGGWDQPQHF
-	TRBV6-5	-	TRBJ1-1	TGTGCCAGCAGTTACGAGGGGAGGGCTGAAGCTTTCTTT	CASSYEGRAEAFF
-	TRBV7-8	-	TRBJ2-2	TGTGCCAGCAAGATGCACACCGGGGAGCTGTTTTTT	CASKMHTGELFF
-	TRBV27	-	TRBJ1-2	TGTGCCAGCAGTACCCCCGGGGTCAGCTATGGCTACACCTTC	CASSTPGVSYGYTF
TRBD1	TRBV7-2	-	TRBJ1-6	TGTGCCAGCAGCTTATATCAGGGGGCTGGTTCACCCCTCCACTTT	CASSLYQGAGSPLHF
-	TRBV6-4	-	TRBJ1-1	TGTGCCAGCCGGGATAATATGAACACTGAAGCTTTCTTT	CASRDNMNTEAFF
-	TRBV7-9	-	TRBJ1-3	TGTGCCAGCAGCCCCGCAGACACCATATATTTT	CASSPADTIYF
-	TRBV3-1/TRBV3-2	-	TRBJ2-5	TGTGCCAGCAGCCAAGCCGGGGCGGACAAAGAGACCCAGTACTTC	CASSQAGADKETQYF
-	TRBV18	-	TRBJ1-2	TGTGCCAGCTCCCCAGGGGAAGCTAACTATGGCTACACCTTC	CASSPGEANYGYTF
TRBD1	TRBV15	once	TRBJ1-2	TGTGCCACCAGCGCGGACAGGGGTAACTATGGCTACACCTTC	CATSADRGNYGYTF
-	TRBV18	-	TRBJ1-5	TGTGCCAGCTCACCGAAACGGACAGTCCCTAGCAATCAGCCCCAGCATTTT	CASSPKRTVPSNQPQHF
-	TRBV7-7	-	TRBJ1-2	TGTGCTAGCAGCTTAGAGCGGGGGGCAGGATATGGCTACACCTTC	CASSLERGAGYGYTF
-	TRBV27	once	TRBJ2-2	TGTGCCAGCAGCCCCACTAGTATCGGCACCGGGGAGCTGTTTTTT	CASSPTSIGTGELFF
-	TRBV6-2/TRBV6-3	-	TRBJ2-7	TGTGCCAGCAGTTATTTTGGCTACGAGCAGTACTTC	CASSYFGYEQYF
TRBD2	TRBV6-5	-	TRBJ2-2	TGTGCCAGCGGTTCTCCCCGCGGGGAGGGGACCGGGGAGCTGTTTTTT	CASGSPRGEGTGELFF
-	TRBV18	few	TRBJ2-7	TGTGCCAGCTCACCGGACAGCCTCTACGAGCAGTACTTC	CASSPDSLYEQYF
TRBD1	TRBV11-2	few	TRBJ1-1	TGTGCCAGCAGCTTTACCAGGGGGTCCACTGAAGCTTTCTTT	CASSFTRGSTEAFF
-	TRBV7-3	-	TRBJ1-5	TGTGCCAGCAGCTTGCGTCGGGATAGCAATCAGCCCCAGCATTTT	CASSLRRDSNQPQHF
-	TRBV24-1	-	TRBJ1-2	TGTGCCACCAGTGATGGGAGTTCCTATGGCTACACCTTC	CATSDGSSYGYTF
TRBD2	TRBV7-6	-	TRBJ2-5	TGTGCCAGCAGCTTACTGGGACTAGCGGACCAAGAGACCCAGTACTTC	CASSLLGLADQETQYF
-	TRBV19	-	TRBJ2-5	TGTGCCAGTACCCCCGGGACGGCACGTGGAGAGACCCAGTACTTC	CASTPGTARGETQYF
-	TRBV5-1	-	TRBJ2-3	TGCGCCAGCAGCCCCGAGGGGACCCACGGTACGCAGTATTTT	CASSPEGTHGTQYF
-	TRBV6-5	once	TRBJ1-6	TGTGCCAGCAGTTATGGGAGCTCCTATAATTCACCCCTCCACTTT	CASSYGSSYNSPLHF
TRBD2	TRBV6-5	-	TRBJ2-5	TGTGCCACAAAAAGGGGAGCGGGGGGGCAAGAGACCCAGTACTTC	CATKRGAGGQETQYF